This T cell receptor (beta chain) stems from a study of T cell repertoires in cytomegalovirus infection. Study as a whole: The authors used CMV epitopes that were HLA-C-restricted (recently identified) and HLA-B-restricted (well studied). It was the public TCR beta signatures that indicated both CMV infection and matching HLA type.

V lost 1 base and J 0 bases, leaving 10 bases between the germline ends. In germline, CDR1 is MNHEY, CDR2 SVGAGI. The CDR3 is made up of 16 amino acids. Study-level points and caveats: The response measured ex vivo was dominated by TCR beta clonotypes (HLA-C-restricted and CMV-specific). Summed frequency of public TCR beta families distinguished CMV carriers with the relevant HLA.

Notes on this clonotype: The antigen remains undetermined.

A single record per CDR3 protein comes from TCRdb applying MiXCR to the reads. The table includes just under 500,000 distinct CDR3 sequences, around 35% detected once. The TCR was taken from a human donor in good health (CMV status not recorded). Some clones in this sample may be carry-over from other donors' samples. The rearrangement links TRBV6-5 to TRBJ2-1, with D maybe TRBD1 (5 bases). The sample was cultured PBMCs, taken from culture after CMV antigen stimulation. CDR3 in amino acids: CASSYWGASSYNEQFF. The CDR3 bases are TGTGCCAGCAGTTACTGGGGCGCTAGCTCCTACAATGAGCAGTTCTTC.